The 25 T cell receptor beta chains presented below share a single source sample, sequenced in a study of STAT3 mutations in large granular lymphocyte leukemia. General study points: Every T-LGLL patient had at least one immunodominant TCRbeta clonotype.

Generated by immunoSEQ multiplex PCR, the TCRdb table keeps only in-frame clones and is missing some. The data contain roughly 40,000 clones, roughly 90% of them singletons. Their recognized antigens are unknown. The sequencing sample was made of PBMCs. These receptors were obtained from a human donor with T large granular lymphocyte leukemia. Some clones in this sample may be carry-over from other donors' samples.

The CDR3 sequence: CASSSAGAGGRGTEAFF. CDR3 DNA sequence: TGTGCCAGCAGTTCCGCTGGTGCTGGGGGGCGAGGCACTGAAGCTTTCTTT. The V call is TRBV28, the J call TRBJ1-1, with TRBD1 as a possible D gene (6 bases). Germline assignment: CDR1 MDHEN and CDR2 SYDVKM. The CDR3 runs 17 residues. V was trimmed by 4 bases and J by 4 bases, leaving 22 bases between them. The variable domain in full, completed from reference TRBV28 and TRBJ1-1, reads DVKVTQSSRYLVKRTGEKVFLECVQDMDHENMFWYRQDPGLGLRLIYFSYDVKMKEKGDIPEGYSVSREKKERFSLILESASTNQTSMYLCASSSAGAGGRGTEAFFGQGTRLTVV.

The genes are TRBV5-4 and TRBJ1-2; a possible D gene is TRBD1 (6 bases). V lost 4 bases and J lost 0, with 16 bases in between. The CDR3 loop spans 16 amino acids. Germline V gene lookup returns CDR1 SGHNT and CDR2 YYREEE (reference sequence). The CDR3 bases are TGTGCCAGCAGCGCGCCCGGGGGCAGAGCTAACTATGGCTACACCTTC. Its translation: CASSAPGGRANYGYTF.

This CDR3 reads CAISRDPGVYGYTF. CDR3 DNA sequence: TGTGCCATCAGTCGAGACCCGGGCGTCTATGGCTACACCTTC. V gene TRBV10-3 combines with J gene TRBJ1-2; D unclear. The CDR3 is 14 amino acids. CDR1 is ENHRY and CDR2 is SYGVKD in the germline V gene. Trimming shortened V by 5 bases and J by 4 bases, and 14 bases separated the two germline ends.

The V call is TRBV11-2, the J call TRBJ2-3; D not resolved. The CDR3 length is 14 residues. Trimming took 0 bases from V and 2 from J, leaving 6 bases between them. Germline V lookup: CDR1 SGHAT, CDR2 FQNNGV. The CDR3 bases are TGTGCCAGCAGCTTAGATTTCGCCACAGATACGCAGTATTTT. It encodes CASSLDFATDTQYF.

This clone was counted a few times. The CDR3 DNA sequence: TGTGCCAGCAGCTTAGAGTCTGGTGGTAACAATGAGCAGTTCTTC. It codes for CASSLESGGNNEQFF. The chain couples TRBV11-2 to TRBJ2-1, with no clear D. Germline V lookup: CDR1 SGHAT, CDR2 FQNNGV. V was pared by 0 bases and J by 5 bases, with 11 bases between. The CDR3 extends over 15 amino acids.

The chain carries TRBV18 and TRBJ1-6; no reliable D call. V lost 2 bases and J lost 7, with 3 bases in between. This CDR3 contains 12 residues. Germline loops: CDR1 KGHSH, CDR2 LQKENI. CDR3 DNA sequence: TGTGCCAGCTCACCAGAGAATTCACCCCTCCACTTT. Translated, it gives CASSPENSPLHF.

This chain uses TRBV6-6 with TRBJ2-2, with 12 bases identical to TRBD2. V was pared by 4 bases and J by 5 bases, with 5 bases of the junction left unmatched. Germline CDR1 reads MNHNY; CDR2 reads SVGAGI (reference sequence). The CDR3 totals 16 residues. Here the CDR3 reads CASSLTSGGITGELFF. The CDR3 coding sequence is TGTGCCAGCAGTTTAACTAGCGGGGGGATAACCGGGGAGCTGTTTTTT.

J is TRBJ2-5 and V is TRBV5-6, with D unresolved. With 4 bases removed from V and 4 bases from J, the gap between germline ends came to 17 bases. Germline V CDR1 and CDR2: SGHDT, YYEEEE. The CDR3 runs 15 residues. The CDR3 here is CASSRQLVWGETQYF. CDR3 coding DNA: TGTGCCAGCAGCCGCCAGTTGGTGTGGGGAGAGACCCAGTACTTC.

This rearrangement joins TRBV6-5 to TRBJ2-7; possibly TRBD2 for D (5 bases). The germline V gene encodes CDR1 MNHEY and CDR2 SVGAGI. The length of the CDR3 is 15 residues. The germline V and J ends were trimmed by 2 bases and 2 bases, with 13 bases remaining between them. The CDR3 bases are TGTGCCAGCAGTTACAGGCAGGCGACTACCTACGAGCAGTACTTC. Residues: CASSYRQATTYEQYF.

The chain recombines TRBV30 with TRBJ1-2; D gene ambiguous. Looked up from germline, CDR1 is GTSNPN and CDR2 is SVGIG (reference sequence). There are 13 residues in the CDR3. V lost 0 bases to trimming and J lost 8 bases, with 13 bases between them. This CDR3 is CAWSVLGPAGYTF. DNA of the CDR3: TGTGCCTGGAGTGTACTAGGGCCGGCAGGCTACACCTTC.

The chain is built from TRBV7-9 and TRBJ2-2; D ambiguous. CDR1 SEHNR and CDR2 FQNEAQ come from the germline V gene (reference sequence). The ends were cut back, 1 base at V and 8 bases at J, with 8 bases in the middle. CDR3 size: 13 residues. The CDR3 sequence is CASSLVHWGELFF. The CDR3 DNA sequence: TGTGCCAGCAGCTTAGTCCATTGGGGGGAGCTGTTTTTT.

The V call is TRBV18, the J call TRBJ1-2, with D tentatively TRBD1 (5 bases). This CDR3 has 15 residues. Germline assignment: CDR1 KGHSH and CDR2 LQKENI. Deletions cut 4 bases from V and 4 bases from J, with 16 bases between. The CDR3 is CASSRTGTVIYGYTF. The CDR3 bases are TGTGCCAGCTCACGAACCGGGACGGTGATCTATGGCTACACCTTC.

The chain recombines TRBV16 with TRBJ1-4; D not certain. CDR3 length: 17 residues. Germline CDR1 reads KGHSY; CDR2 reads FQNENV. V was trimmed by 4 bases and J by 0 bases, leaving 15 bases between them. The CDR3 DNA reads TGTGCCAGCAGCCCCTTTACCGGACGCACAACTAATGAAAAACTGTTTTTT. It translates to CASSPFTGRTTNEKLFF. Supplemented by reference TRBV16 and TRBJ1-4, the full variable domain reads GEEVAQTPKHLVRGEGQKAKLYCAPIKGHSYVFWYQQVLKNEFKFLISFQNENVFDETGMPKERFSAKCLPNSPCSLEIQATKLEDSAVYFCASSPFTGRTTNEKLFFGSGTQLSVL.

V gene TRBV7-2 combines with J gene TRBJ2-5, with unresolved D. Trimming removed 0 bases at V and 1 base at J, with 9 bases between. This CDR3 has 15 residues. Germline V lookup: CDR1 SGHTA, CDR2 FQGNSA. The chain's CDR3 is CASSLARLPQETQYF. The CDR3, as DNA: TGTGCCAGCAGCTTAGCGCGCTTACCCCAAGAGACCCAGTACTTC.

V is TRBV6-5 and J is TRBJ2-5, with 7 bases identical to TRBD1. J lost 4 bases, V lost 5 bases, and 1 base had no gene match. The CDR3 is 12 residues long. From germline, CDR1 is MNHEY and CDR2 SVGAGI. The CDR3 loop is CASSTGVETQYF. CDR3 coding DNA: TGTGCCAGCAGTACAGGGGTAGAGACCCAGTACTTC.

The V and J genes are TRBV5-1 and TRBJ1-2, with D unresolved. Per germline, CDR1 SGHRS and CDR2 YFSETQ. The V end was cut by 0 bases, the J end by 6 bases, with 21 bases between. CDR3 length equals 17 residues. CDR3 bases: TGCGCCAGCAGCTTGGCCAATTTGTCTTGGGGAGATGATGGCTACACCTTC. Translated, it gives CASSLANLSWGDDGYTF.

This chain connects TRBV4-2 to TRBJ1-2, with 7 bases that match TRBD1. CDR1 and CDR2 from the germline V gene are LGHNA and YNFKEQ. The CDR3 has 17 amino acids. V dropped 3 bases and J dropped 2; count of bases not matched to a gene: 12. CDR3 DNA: TGTGCCAGCAGCCATCAATCGAGGGGGCAGAAGAACTATGGCTACACCTTC. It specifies CASSHQSRGQKNYGYTF.

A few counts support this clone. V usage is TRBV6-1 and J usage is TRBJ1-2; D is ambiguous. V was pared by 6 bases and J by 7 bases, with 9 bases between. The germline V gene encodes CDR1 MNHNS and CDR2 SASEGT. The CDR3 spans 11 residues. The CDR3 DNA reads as TGTGCCAGCAGAGCAGAACCTGGCTACACCTTC. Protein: CASRAEPGYTF.

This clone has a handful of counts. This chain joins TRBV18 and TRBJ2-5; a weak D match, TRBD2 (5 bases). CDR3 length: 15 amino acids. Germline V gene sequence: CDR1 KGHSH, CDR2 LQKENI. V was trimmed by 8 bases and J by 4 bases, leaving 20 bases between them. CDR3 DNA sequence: TGTGCCAGCAGCGGCGGCGCACTTATTACAGAGACCCAGTACTTC. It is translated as CASSGGALITETQYF.

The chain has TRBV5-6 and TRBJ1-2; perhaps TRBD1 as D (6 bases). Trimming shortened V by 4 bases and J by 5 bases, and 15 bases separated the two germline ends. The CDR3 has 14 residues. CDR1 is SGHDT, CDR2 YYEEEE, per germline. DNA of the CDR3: TGTGCCAGCAGCCCCACAGGGTCGGGGTATGGCTACACCTTC. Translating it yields CASSPTGSGYGYTF.

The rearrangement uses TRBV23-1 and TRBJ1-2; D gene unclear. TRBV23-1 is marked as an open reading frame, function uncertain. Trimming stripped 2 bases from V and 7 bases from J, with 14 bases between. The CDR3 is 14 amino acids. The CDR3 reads CASSQGPGGSGYTF. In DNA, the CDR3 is TGCGCCAGCAGTCAAGGGCCCGGAGGGTCTGGCTACACCTTC.

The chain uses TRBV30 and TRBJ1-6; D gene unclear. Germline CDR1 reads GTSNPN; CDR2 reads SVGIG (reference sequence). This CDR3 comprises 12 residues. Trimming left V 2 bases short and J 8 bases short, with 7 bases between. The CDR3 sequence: CAWSQPDSPLHF. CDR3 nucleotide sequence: TGTGCCTGGAGTCAGCCCGATTCACCCCTCCACTTT.

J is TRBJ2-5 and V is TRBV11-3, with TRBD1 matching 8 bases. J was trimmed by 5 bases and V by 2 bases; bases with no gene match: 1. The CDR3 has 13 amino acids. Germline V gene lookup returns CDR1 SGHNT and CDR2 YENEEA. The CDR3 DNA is TGTGCCAGCAGCTTATCAGGGGGCGAGACCCAGTACTTC. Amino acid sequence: CASSLSGGETQYF. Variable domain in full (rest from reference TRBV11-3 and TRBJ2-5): EAGVVQSPRYKIIEKKQPVAFWCNPISGHNTLYWYLQNLGQGPELLIRYENEEAVDDSQLPKDRFSAERLKGVDSTLKIQPAELGDSAVYLCASSLSGGETQYFGPGTRLLVL.

The CDR3 DNA follows: TGTGCCAGTAGGCAGGAAGGGGGACGCGGCTCACCCCTCCACTTT. Translation: CASRQEGGRGSPLHF. The V gene is TRBV19, the J gene TRBJ1-6; perhaps TRBD1 as D (6 bases). Germline V CDR1 and CDR2: LNHDA, SQIVND (reference sequence). Trimming shortened V by 6 bases and J by 10 bases, and 19 bases separated the two germline ends. The CDR3 is 15 amino acids.

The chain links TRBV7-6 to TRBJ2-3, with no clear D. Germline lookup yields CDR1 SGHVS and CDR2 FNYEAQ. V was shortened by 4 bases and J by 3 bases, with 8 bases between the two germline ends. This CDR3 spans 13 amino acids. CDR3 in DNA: TGTGCCAGCAGCTCGTTAACGACAGATACGCAGTATTTT. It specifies CASSSLTTDTQYF.